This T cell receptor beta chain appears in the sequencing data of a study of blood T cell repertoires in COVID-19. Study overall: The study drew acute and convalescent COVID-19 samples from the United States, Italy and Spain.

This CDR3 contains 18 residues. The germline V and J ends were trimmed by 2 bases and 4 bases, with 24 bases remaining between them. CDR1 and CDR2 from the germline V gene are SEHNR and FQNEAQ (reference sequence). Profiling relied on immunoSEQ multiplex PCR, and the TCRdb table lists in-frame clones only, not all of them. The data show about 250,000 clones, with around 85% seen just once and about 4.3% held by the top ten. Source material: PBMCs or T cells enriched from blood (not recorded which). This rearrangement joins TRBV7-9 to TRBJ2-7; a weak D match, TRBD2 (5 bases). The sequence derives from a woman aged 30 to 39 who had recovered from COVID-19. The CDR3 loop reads CASSLFYIRGPSCYEQYF. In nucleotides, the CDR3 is TGTGCCAGCAGCTTATTTTATATACGGGGTCCGTCATGTTACGAGCAGTACTTC.